This paragraph reports one T cell receptor (beta chain). Its antigen is as yet unknown. Naive CD8 cells, CD45RO-negative and positively selected for CCR7, excluded terminally differentiated effector memory CD45RA+ cells. The entry originates in a study of shared clonotypes between healthy human individuals. Study overall: Three plates each covered CD4 naive and memory; CD8 naive two, CD8 memory one. General observations from the study: Read depth was anticipated to influence clonotype sharing among donors. Among non-shared clonotypes, generation probabilities were lower than among those shared by all four donors.

The CDR3 has 16 residues. V lost 0 bases and J 7 bases, leaving 18 bases between the germline ends. CDR1 and CDR2 from the germline V gene are MNHEY and SVGAGI. When replicate PCRs were run on sorted subsets, they used about 200 ng DNA, 30,000 to 35,000 T cell genomes. Here immunoSEQ multiplex PCR was the method, and the copy in TCRdb shows in-frame clones only, minus some. The repertoire holds about 2 million clones, with approximately 94% as singletons. Sequenced input: naive CD8+ T cells sorted from blood. V is TRBV6-5 and J is TRBJ1-2; possible D gene TRBD1, 5 bases. This sequence was found in a man aged 18 to 30 in good health. The CDR3 bases are TGTGCCAGCAGTTACTCGCTCTCGACAGCCGAATTTGGCTACACCTTC. It codes for CASSYSLSTAEFGYTF.